This TCR beta chain was recorded in a study of T cells in Graves' hyperthyroidism and ophthalmopathy. Regarding the study as a whole: Blood also carried most thyroid clonotypes expanded above 0.001.

RNA transcripts provided the source from which TCR beta CDR3 regions were amplified. HTBI primers were the set used in a first-round RT-PCR of the TCR CDR3. TCRdb redid the calling of the multiplex PCR reads with MiXCR, one entry per CDR3 protein. The sample records more than 500,000 distinct CDR3 sequences, around 16% being singletons. The sample holds a few counts of this clonotype. Antigen specificity is unknown. A read error may account for a junction end that differs from germline. Looked up from germline, CDR1 is MDHEN and CDR2 is SYDVKM. This CDR3 has 15 residues. This TCR came from a young woman with Graves' hyperthyroidism. The chain uses TRBV28 and TRBJ2-3, with 7 bases fitting TRBD2. Sequencing was carried out using blood. The CDR3: CASNLGGSRTDTQYF. The CDR3 DNA reads TGTGCCAGCAATTTAGGCGGGAGTCGGACAGATACGCAGTATTTT.